The next 27 T cell receptor beta chains were all read from a single sample in a study of blood T cell repertoires in COVID-19. Data came from immunoSEQ multiplex PCR; TCRdb stores just in-frame clones and leaves some out. The sample consists of more than 200,000 clones, 65% to 90% of them appearing once. Specimen: peripheral blood. Receptors were obtained from a man under 40 with active or convalescent COVID-19.

The genes are TRBV7-9 and TRBJ2-7; the match to TRBD1 covers 8 bases. CDR3 size: 12 residues. J lost 7 bases, V lost 11 bases, and 10 bases had no gene match. CDR1 SEHNR and CDR2 FQNEAQ come from the germline V gene (reference sequence). The CDR3 DNA follows: TGTGCCGACCAGGGGGCGCAGGGGGAGCAGTACTTC. Amino acids: CADQGAQGEQYF.

The V gene is TRBV27, the J gene TRBJ2-3; no firm D call. The CDR3 sequence is 14 residues long. Germline V gene lookup returns CDR1 MNHEY and CDR2 SMNVEV (reference sequence). V was clipped by 5 bases and J by 0 bases, with 9 bases between them. The DNA for the CDR3 is TGTGCCAGCAGTGAACGGTTCAGCACAGATACGCAGTATTTT. Its translation is CASSERFSTDTQYF.

The chain joins TRBV11-3 to TRBJ1-1; D is unresolved. With 0 bases removed from V and 7 bases from J, the gap between germline ends came to 15 bases. The CDR3 runs 15 residues. CDR1 SGHNT and CDR2 YENEEA come from the germline V gene. In nucleotides, the CDR3 is TGTGCCAGCAGCTTAGATCGGAACAGTGACCATGAAGCTTTCTTT. It yields the protein CASSLDRNSDHEAFF.

The chain uses TRBV3-1 (or the pseudogene TRBV3-2) and TRBJ2-3; D perhaps matches TRBD2 (5 bases). Germline V CDR1 and CDR2: LGHDT, YNNKEL (reference sequence). The CDR3 contains 13 residues. With 4 bases removed from V and 2 bases from J, the gap between germline ends came to 7 bases. DNA of the CDR3: TGTGCCAGCAGCCGAGGGCCCACAGATACGCAGTATTTT. It is translated as CASSRGPTDTQYF.

This sequence joins TRBV5-1 and TRBJ1-1; D unresolved. This CDR3 is 15 amino acids long. The V gene's germline CDR1 is SGHRS and CDR2 YFSETQ. V lost 1 base, J lost 2 bases, and 12 bases lay in between. The CDR3 protein is CASSLMVSGNTEAFF. CDR3 nucleotide sequence: TGCGCCAGCAGCTTGATGGTTTCGGGAAACACTGAAGCTTTCTTT.

CDR3 DNA: TGTGCCAGCAGTCCGTCGGACAGGGTCTCTGGAAACACCATATATTTT. Translation: CASSPSDRVSGNTIYF. This chain links TRBV27 with TRBJ1-3, with TRBD1 identical over 8 bases. This CDR3 spans 16 amino acids. The germline CDR1 and CDR2 sequences are MNHEY and SMNVEV (reference sequence). The V segment lost 5 bases and the J segment 0 bases; nucleotides outside the gene matches: 6.

The chain has TRBV7-9 and TRBJ1-1; 7 bases line up with TRBD1. CDR1 is SEHNR, CDR2 FQNEAQ, per germline (reference sequence). This CDR3 region has 14 residues. With 5 bases clipped from V and 1 base from J, the junction kept 4 bases outside the gene matches. The CDR3: CASSLRTGNTEAFF. DNA for the CDR3: TGTGCCAGCAGCCTTAGGACAGGGAACACTGAAGCTTTCTTT.

J is TRBJ1-1 and V is TRBV4-1, with a weak D call TRBD1 (6 bases). Germline CDR1 MGHRA, CDR2 YSYEKL. This CDR3 has 15 residues. V was trimmed by 2 bases and J by 2 bases, leaving 12 bases between them. The CDR3 bases are TGCGCCAGCAGCCAACCCACAGGGAAAAACACTGAAGCTTTCTTT. This gives the protein CASSQPTGKNTEAFF.

Here the CDR3 reads CASSQEGTGMSEQFF. The CDR3 DNA sequence: TGTGCCAGCAGCCAAGAAGGGACAGGGATGAGTGAGCAGTTCTTC. The V gene is TRBV14, the J gene TRBJ2-1, with TRBD1 matching 9 bases. J gave up 9 bases and V 0 bases, and 6 bases lay outside the gene matches. The CDR3 loop spans 15 amino acids. From germline, CDR1 is SGHDN and CDR2 FVKESK.

This chain connects TRBV7-8 to TRBJ1-2, with 8 bases lining up with TRBD1. Looked up from germline, CDR1 is SGHVS and CDR2 is FQNEAQ. V lost 5 bases, J lost 2 bases, and 10 bases stayed unmatched. The CDR3 extends over 16 amino acids. The CDR3 region is CASSAASGTGNYGYTF. The CDR3 DNA reads TGTGCCAGCAGCGCTGCCTCCGGGACAGGAAACTATGGCTACACCTTC.

The chain employs TRBV3-1 (or the pseudogene TRBV3-2) and TRBJ1-2; D ambiguous. Germline V gene lookup returns CDR1 LGHDT and CDR2 YNNKEL (reference sequence). The CDR3 has 15 amino acids. V lost 0 bases and J lost 4, with 12 bases in between. CDR3 sequence reads: CASSQDRASGYGYTF. CDR3 in DNA: TGTGCCAGCAGCCAAGACAGAGCGTCTGGCTATGGCTACACCTTC.

The chain carries TRBV2 and TRBJ1-2; D may be TRBD1 (6 bases). V dropped 6 bases and J dropped 4 bases, with 12 bases sitting between them. The CDR3 is 13 residues long. CDR1 SNHLY and CDR2 FYNNEI come from the germline V gene. The CDR3 DNA is TGTGCCAGCAGGAGGGACATCCCCTATGGCTACACCTTC. Translating it yields CASRRDIPYGYTF.

This clone was counted only a few times. This chain links TRBV29-1 with TRBJ1-2; D is undetermined. Germline lookup yields CDR1 SQVTM and CDR2 ANQGSEA. V was trimmed by 7 bases and J by 8 bases, leaving 23 bases between them. The CDR3 covers 14 residues. The CDR3 nucleotides are TGCAGCGCCTCGTCGTTGGAGCGGGCTGAAGGCTACACCTTC. This encodes CSASSLERAEGYTF.

This chain links TRBV10-3 with TRBJ2-3, with unresolved D. Between the trimmed V and J ends, which lost 4 bases and 2 bases, there was a span of 4 bases. Germline CDR1 is ENHRY and CDR2 is SYGVKD. This CDR3 is 12 amino acids long. The CDR3 nucleotides are TGTGCCATCAGTGGAGACACAGATACGCAGTATTTT. Translated, it gives CAISGDTDTQYF.

The chain links TRBV2 to TRBJ1-2; tentative D call: TRBD1 (6 bases). This CDR3 region has 15 residues. CDR1 and CDR2 from the germline V gene are SNHLY and FYNNEI. The V end was cut by 3 bases, the J end by 3 bases, with 14 bases between. In DNA form, the CDR3 reads TGTGCCAGCAGTGAGCCGGGACACGAGGACTATGGCTACACCTTC. Amino acids: CASSEPGHEDYGYTF.

This chain connects TRBV6-6 to TRBJ1-2; 8 positions match TRBD1. This CDR3 spans 14 amino acids. CDR1 is MNHNY, CDR2 SVGAGI, per germline (reference sequence). Trimming at V came to 4 bases and at J to 7 bases, leaving 8 bases not matched to a gene. CDR3 coding DNA: TGTGCCAGCAGTTTCCCACAGGGGGTCTCTGGCTACACCTTC. This gives the protein CASSFPQGVSGYTF.

The chain has TRBV11-2 and TRBJ2-7, with 8 bases fitting TRBD2. V gave up 5 bases and J gave up 4 bases; unmatched junction bases: 13. CDR3 length: 16 amino acids. CDR1 and CDR2 (germline): SGHAT, FQNNGV. The CDR3 sequence: CASSNYYGGGSYEQYF. DNA for the CDR3: TGTGCCAGCAGCAACTATTACGGGGGGGGATCATACGAGCAGTACTTC.

The chain has TRBV4-1 and TRBJ1-2; weak D call: TRBD1 (5 bases). The germline V gene encodes CDR1 MGHRA and CDR2 YSYEKL. V lost 0 bases and J 1 base, leaving 12 bases between the germline ends. The CDR3 runs 16 residues. CDR3 amino acids: CASSQDAGVDNYGYTF. The CDR3 bases are TGCGCCAGCAGCCAAGACGCGGGGGTGGATAACTATGGCTACACCTTC.

The V call is TRBV3-1 (or the pseudogene TRBV3-2), the J call TRBJ1-4, with D tentatively TRBD1 (5 bases). This CDR3 is 14 amino acids long. Germline V gene data show CDR1 as LGHDT and CDR2 as YNNKEL (reference sequence). V gave up 7 bases and J gave up 6 bases, with 15 bases separating them. The CDR3 DNA is TGTGCCAGCACCCCCCTGGGGGGGGATGAAAAACTGTTTTTT. This gives the protein CASTPLGGDEKLFF.

The rearrangement joins TRBV13 to TRBJ2-5; a possible D gene is TRBD2 (5 bases). The ends were cut back, 0 bases at V and 3 bases at J, with 14 bases in the middle. The CDR3 is 16 residues long. Germline V gene lookup returns CDR1 PRHDT and CDR2 FYEKMQ (reference sequence). CDR3 coding DNA: TGTGCCAGCAGCTTAGGCCGATTCGCGGGTAAAGAGACCCAGTACTTC. Its translation is CASSLGRFAGKETQYF.

The rearrangement joins TRBV5-1 to TRBJ2-2; no definite D call. V dropped 4 bases and J dropped 0 bases, with 16 bases sitting between them. Germline lookup yields CDR1 SGHRS and CDR2 YFSETQ. The CDR3 has 17 residues. This CDR3 reads CASSPDAAISNTGELFF. CDR3 coding DNA: TGCGCCAGCAGCCCGGATGCGGCGATTTCGAACACCGGGGAGCTGTTTTTT.

The gene calls are TRBV7-7 and TRBJ1-1, with unresolved D. The germline V gene encodes CDR1 SSHAT and CDR2 FNYEAQ (reference sequence). Trimming cost V 1 base and J 1 base, with 4 bases left between them. This CDR3 comprises 13 residues. For the CDR3, the DNA is TGTGCCAGCAGCTTAGACACGAACACTGAAGCTTTCTTT. This translates into CASSLDTNTEAFF.

This clone has only one observation. V gene TRBV7-2 combines with J gene TRBJ1-2; D gene uncertain. The ends were cut back, 5 bases at V and 2 bases at J, with 6 bases in the middle. Per germline, CDR1 SGHTA and CDR2 FQGNSA. There are 12 residues in the CDR3. The CDR3 reads CASSTTNYGYTF. The DNA of the CDR3 is TGTGCCAGCAGCACAACAAACTATGGCTACACCTTC.

Worth noting for this clone: The sample holds other DNA sequences that translate to the same CDR3. The chain recombines TRBV9 with TRBJ1-5; D gene uncertain. V lost 0 bases and J 1 base, leaving 5 bases between the germline ends. The germline V gene encodes CDR1 SGDLS and CDR2 YYNGEE. This CDR3 has 14 amino acids. Here the CDR3 reads CASSVGGSNQPQHF. CDR3 nucleotide sequence: TGTGCCAGCAGCGTAGGAGGGAGCAATCAGCCCCAGCATTTT.

The chain recombines TRBV7-8 with TRBJ2-2; D gene ambiguous. V was pared by 3 bases and J by 3 bases, with 20 bases between. There are 18 residues in the CDR3. Per germline, CDR1 SGHVS and CDR2 FQNEAQ. The CDR3 DNA follows: TGTGCCAGCAGCTTTAGCCCGTCACGGCCATTGGACACCGGGGAGCTGTTTTTT. This codes for CASSFSPSRPLDTGELFF. The complete variable domain, with remaining parts taken from reference TRBV7-8 and TRBJ2-2, reads GAGVSQSPRYKVAKRGQDVALRCDPISGHVSLFWYQQALGQGPEFLTYFQNEAQLDKSGLPSDRFFAERPEGSVSTLKIQRTQQEDSAVYLCASSFSPSRPLDTGELFFGEGSRLTVL.

This chain joins TRBV18 and TRBJ2-5, with a possible D match to TRBD1 (5 bases). V lost 5 bases, J lost 2 bases, and 12 bases lay in between. Germline lookup yields CDR1 KGHSH and CDR2 LQKENI. This CDR3 comprises 14 residues. In nucleotides, the CDR3 is TGTGCCAGCTCATTACGGACAACTCAAGAGACCCAGTACTTC. Its protein is CASSLRTTQETQYF.

The genes are TRBV7-9 and TRBJ2-2; a weak D match, TRBD2 (5 bases). The CDR3 extends over 12 amino acids. Looked up from germline, CDR1 is SEHNR and CDR2 is FQNEAQ (reference sequence). With 7 bases removed from V and 4 bases from J, the gap between germline ends came to 7 bases. In DNA form, the CDR3 reads TGTGCCAGCACCACTAGCACCGGGGAGCTGTTTTTT. Its protein is CASTTSTGELFF.